Listed here are 22 T cell receptor beta chains from one sample, sequenced in a study of a mutant IDH1 vaccine in newly diagnosed glioma. TCRdb keeps only in-frame clones here, not all; method: immunoSEQ multiplex PCR. The sample gives 30,000 to 40,000 clones, roughly 90% of which show up once; 15% to 20% is in the top ten. As for time point: baseline, week 1 (first vaccination visit). This sample's treatment: pre-vaccination baseline after standard-of-care therapy. The source was PBMCs, collected from a glioma patient treated with radiotherapy, temozolomide or both. The source of these receptors is a man aged 18 to 30 with glioma.

The genes are TRBV28 and TRBJ1-1; D gene ambiguous. Deletions cut 6 bases from V and 1 base from J, with 3 bases between. This CDR3 has 11 amino acids. From germline, CDR1 is MDHEN and CDR2 SYDVKM. Here the CDR3 DNA reads TGTGCCAGCAGCCGGAACACTGAAGCTTTCTTT. Amino acid sequence: CASSRNTEAFF.

The rearrangement joins TRBV19 to TRBJ1-5, with D uncertain. The CDR3 loop spans 15 amino acids. Germline assignment: CDR1 LNHDA and CDR2 SQIVND (reference sequence). The V gene lost 3 bases and the J gene lost 3 bases, with 12 bases spanning the gap. The CDR3 nucleotides read TGTGCCAGTAGTATTGCCCCGGGGAACAATCAGCCCCAGCATTTT. The encoded protein is CASSIAPGNNQPQHF. The full variable domain, rest sourced from reference TRBV19 and TRBJ1-5, is DGGITQSPKYLFRKEGQNVTLSCEQNLNHDAMYWYRQDPGQGLRLIYYSQIVNDFQKGDIAEGYSVSREKKESFPLTVTSAQKNPTAFYLCASSIAPGNNQPQHFGDGTRLSIL.

The chain combines TRBV5-4 with TRBJ2-1; TRBD1 aligns across 7 bases. The CDR3 runs 14 residues. The V segment lost 3 bases and the J segment 5 bases; nucleotides outside the gene matches: 5. Germline V gene lookup returns CDR1 SGHNT and CDR2 YYREEE (reference sequence). The CDR3: CASSWGTENNEQFF. The DNA of the CDR3 is TGTGCCAGCAGCTGGGGGACAGAAAACAATGAGCAGTTCTTC.

Concerning this clone itself: Other DNA sequences from this sample encode an identical CDR3 as well. The chain has TRBV7-9 and TRBJ2-1, with D possibly being TRBD2 (6 bases). Germline CDR1 SEHNR, CDR2 FQNEAQ (reference sequence). CDR3 length: 14 amino acids. Trimming left V 0 bases short and J 7 bases short, with 10 bases between. The CDR3 loop is CASSLAGGLNEQFF. For the CDR3, the DNA is TGTGCCAGCAGCTTAGCGGGAGGCTTGAATGAGCAGTTCTTC.

This rearrangement joins TRBV6-1 to TRBJ2-7; 7 nucleotides line up with TRBD1. From germline, CDR1 is MNHNS and CDR2 SASEGT. With V trimmed by 7 bases and J by 2 bases, 5 bases remained unmatched. The CDR3 covers 13 residues. The CDR3 here is CASIGTGAYEQYF. Written as DNA, the CDR3 is TGTGCCAGCATTGGTACAGGGGCCTACGAGCAGTACTTC.

This chain's CDR3 is CASSQDATGDYEQYF. The CDR3 region has the DNA TGCGCCAGCAGCCAAGACGCCACAGGGGATTACGAGCAGTACTTC. The chain combines TRBV4-3 with TRBJ2-7; 7 bases line up with TRBD1. In germline, CDR1 is LGHNA, CDR2 YSLEER. The CDR3 runs to 15 residues. The junction had 6 bases not matched to a gene; V was cut back by 0 bases and J by 4 bases.

The chain is built from TRBV5-1 and TRBJ2-1; D perhaps matches TRBD2 (6 bases). CDR3 size: 16 residues. From germline, CDR1 is SGHRS and CDR2 YFSETQ. V was cut by 0 bases and J by 2 bases, with 12 bases left in between. CDR3 DNA sequence: TGCGCCAGCAGCTTGGGCCTAGCGAGAACCTACAATGAGCAGTTCTTC. Amino acid sequence: CASSLGLARTYNEQFF. The whole variable domain, remainder taken from reference TRBV5-1 and TRBJ2-1, is KAGVTQTPRYLIKTRGQQVTLSCSPISGHRSVSWYQQTPGQGLQFLFEYFSETQRNKGNFPGRFSGRQFSNSRSEMNVSTLELGDSALYLCASSLGLARTYNEQFFGPGTRLTVL.

V usage is TRBV9 and J usage is TRBJ2-2; D perhaps matches TRBD2 (7 bases). Germline CDR1 reads SGDLS; CDR2 reads YYNGEE. The CDR3 covers 16 residues. V lost 4 bases, J lost 3 bases, and 16 bases lay in between. CDR3 coding DNA: TGTGCCAGCAGCTCTAGGGGGAGGGGAGACACCGGGGAGCTGTTTTTT. Translating gives CASSSRGRGDTGELFF.

The gene calls are TRBV7-9 and TRBJ1-5; D remains ambiguous. The germline V gene has CDR1 SEHNR and CDR2 FQNEAQ (reference sequence). CDR3 length: 12 residues. V was cut by 8 bases and J by 2 bases, with 7 bases left in between. CDR3 protein: CASAGGNQPQHF. CDR3 nucleotide sequence: TGTGCCAGCGCGGGCGGCAATCAGCCCCAGCATTTT.

This rearrangement joins TRBV28 to TRBJ1-1, with D unclear. Germline V lookup: CDR1 MDHEN, CDR2 SYDVKM. Trimming pared 2 bases from V and 4 bases from J, leaving 20 bases between. The length of the CDR3 is 17 residues. The CDR3 DNA sequence: TGTGCCAGCAGTTTAGTGGCAACCCTTGAGGAGGGCACTGAAGCTTTCTTT. Amino acid sequence: CASSLVATLEEGTEAFF.

V gene TRBV19 combines with J gene TRBJ2-7; D is unclear. CDR1 is LNHDA, CDR2 SQIVND, per germline (reference sequence). V was shortened by 2 bases and J by 2 bases, with 13 bases between the two germline ends. This CDR3 contains 15 residues. CDR3 sequence (DNA): TGTGCCAGTAGTATAATCCCAGGAAGAGCCTACGAGCAGTACTTC. This gives the protein CASSIIPGRAYEQYF.

The chain carries TRBV5-1 and TRBJ2-1; 7 nucleotides match TRBD2. The CDR3 loop spans 15 amino acids. The germline V gene encodes CDR1 SGHRS and CDR2 YFSETQ. After removal of 2 bases from V and 3 bases from J, the junction contained 5 bases not matched to a gene. CDR3 region: CASSFGGGLYNEQFF. The CDR3 nucleotides read TGCGCCAGCAGCTTTGGCGGGGGACTCTACAATGAGCAGTTCTTC.

CDR3 DNA sequence: TGTGCCAGCAGCCACAGACAGAGGAATACTGAAGCTTTCTTT. Residues: CASSHRQRNTEAFF. This chain joins TRBV7-2 and TRBJ1-1; D perhaps matches TRBD1 (5 bases). Germline V lookup: CDR1 SGHTA, CDR2 FQGNSA. Trimming removed 5 bases at V and 5 bases at J, with 15 bases between. This CDR3 has 14 residues.

J is TRBJ1-2 and V is TRBV7-9; D might be TRBD1 (5 bases). The CDR3 loop spans 13 amino acids. Germline values: CDR1 SEHNR, CDR2 FQNEAQ (reference sequence). Deletions cut 9 bases from V and 2 bases from J, with 13 bases between. CDR3 in DNA: TGTGCCAGTTGGGACGGCATGAACTATGGCTACACCTTC. Protein sequence: CASWDGMNYGYTF.

This rearrangement joins TRBV4-3 to TRBJ1-2; D not resolved. Trimming removed 0 bases at V and 7 bases at J, with 15 bases between. This CDR3 contains 15 residues. Germline CDR1 and CDR2: LGHNA and YSLEER. The CDR3 DNA sequence: TGCGCCAGCAGCCAAGATCAGGATGGACCGTTTGGCTACACCTTC. Its translation is CASSQDQDGPFGYTF.

This clone occurred once. CDR3 DNA: TGTGCCAGCAGTTGGGACAGGGGTTACGAGCAGTACTTC. This sequence encodes CASSWDRGYEQYF. The chain links TRBV27 to TRBJ2-7; 10 positions match TRBD1. The V and J ends lost 4 bases and 4 bases, in that order; junction bases with no gene match: 1. The CDR3 has 13 amino acids. The germline V gene encodes CDR1 MNHEY and CDR2 SMNVEV (reference sequence).

The chain couples TRBV6-1 to TRBJ2-7; 9 nucleotides align to TRBD1. This CDR3 spans 14 amino acids. V lost 6 bases to trimming and J lost 2 bases; unmatched junction nucleotides: 5. The V gene's germline CDR1 is MNHNS and CDR2 SASEGT. In DNA, the CDR3 is TGTGCCAGCAGGGGACAGGGTTGGACCTACGAGCAGTACTTC. Translated, it gives CASRGQGWTYEQYF.

The V gene is TRBV5-4, the J gene TRBJ2-5, with TRBD2 identical over 12 bases. This CDR3 comprises 16 residues. After removal of 3 bases from V and 0 bases from J, the junction contained 3 bases not matched to a gene. Looked up from germline, CDR1 is SGHNT and CDR2 is YYREEE (reference sequence). The CDR3, as DNA: TGTGCCAGCAGCTGGGGACTAGCGGGCGACCAAGAGACCCAGTACTTC. Protein product: CASSWGLAGDQETQYF.

V and J are TRBV30 and TRBJ1-2; tentatively, D is TRBD1 (5 bases). This CDR3 has 12 residues. CDR1 and CDR2 (germline): GTSNPN, SVGIG (reference sequence). The germline V and J ends were trimmed by 1 base and 14 bases, with 17 bases remaining between them. Here the CDR3 DNA reads TGTGCCTGGAGTGGGTCGGGACTTCGCCCGACCTTC. It yields the protein CAWSGSGLRPTF.

This clone was counted once. The rearrangement joins TRBV6-5 to TRBJ2-3; a weak D match, TRBD2 (6 bases). V was shortened by 8 bases and J by 4 bases, with 13 bases between the two germline ends. The CDR3 contains 13 residues. Germline loops: CDR1 MNHEY, CDR2 SVGAGI. The CDR3 nucleotides are TGTGCCAGCGGGGGACTTGCTCCAGATACGCAGTATTTT. It yields the protein CASGGLAPDTQYF.

This clone was detected only once. This chain connects TRBV7-2 to TRBJ2-2, with 7 bases lining up with TRBD1. There are 14 residues in the CDR3. Losses at the gene ends were 1 base for V and 5 bases for J; bases not matched to a gene: 1. In germline, CDR1 is SGHTA, CDR2 FQGNSA. DNA of the CDR3: TGTGCCAGCAGCTTAGGACAGGGTACCGGGGAGCTGTTTTTT. Translation gives CASSLGQGTGELFF.

The chain links TRBV28 to TRBJ2-7; D might be TRBD1 (6 bases). V gave up 3 bases and J gave up 7 bases, with 7 bases separating them. Germline V gene data show CDR1 as MDHEN and CDR2 as SYDVKM. The CDR3 extends over 11 amino acids. The CDR3 reads CASSFRGEQYF. The CDR3 DNA reads TGTGCCAGCAGTTTTAGGGGGGAGCAGTACTTC. Variable domain in full (rest from reference TRBV28 and TRBJ2-7): DVKVTQSSRYLVKRTGEKVFLECVQDMDHENMFWYRQDPGLGLRLIYFSYDVKMKEKGDIPEGYSVSREKKERFSLILESASTNQTSMYLCASSFRGEQYFGPGTRLTVT.